Listed here is a single T cell receptor beta chain. This receptor's antigen is unknown. No base quality information exists; no much larger clone differs at one position. This entry belongs to a study of OX40 agonist ivuxolimab in advanced cancers. With respect to the entire study: Ivuxolimab was an agonistic, fully human IgG2 monoclonal antibody directed against OX40 (CD134), a costimulatory receptor. Intravenous ivuxolimab was administered to patients every 2 weeks at six dose levels: 0.01, 0.1, 0.3, 1.5, 3 and 10 mg/kg. Of the approximately 50 dose-escalation patients, hepatocellular carcinoma was present in approximately 20, melanoma in around 15, renal cell carcinoma in 9 and head and neck cancer in 9. A male proportion of around 83% and a mean age of about 60 years, ranging from about 20 to 80, were recorded for the dose-escalation cohort. Prior anti-PD-1, anti-PD-L1 or anti-CTLA-4 therapy was permitted, and checkpoint inhibitors had been received by about 44% of dose-escalation patients. Partial responses occurred in three dose-escalation patients, of whom one had hepatocellular carcinoma and two had cutaneous melanoma. Peripheral TCRbeta sequencing aimed to test whether ivuxolimab altered TCR sequence diversity and caused clonal T-cell expansion. The paper reports the monotherapy dose-escalation portion (N ≈ 52 patients) of the phase I ivuxolimab trial. On the study overall, not on this receptor specifically: After ivuxolimab, more expanded clones were found on average in CD8+ T cells than in CD4+ T cells. Partial responders in the 0.1-3.0 mg/kg groups had among the lowest normalized peripheral clonal expansion, especially among CD8+ T cells. At doses of 0.1 to 3.0 mg/kg, clonal expansion of both CD4+ and CD8+ T cells in blood was seen between baseline and week 6. Low levels of normalized T-cell clonal expansion were also shown by some nonresponding patients. Antigen specificity was not determined for the clonally expanded peripheral T cells.

To sequence the TCRbeta CDR3 region, genomic DNA was isolated from the sorted cells. The immunoSEQ Assay was used to sequence the TCRbeta CDR3 regions. Held by TCRdb, this immuneACCESS table contains in-frame sequences only and omits some clones. Under half of the omission traces to an unresolved V gene where checked; the cause of the rest is unknown. This sample has tens of thousands of clones in its table, and approximately 86% of those were observed once. Approximately 0.92% of the sample belongs to the ten largest clones. The germline V gene yields MDHEN for CDR1 and SYDVKM for CDR2. The germline ends are 6 bases apart after V is trimmed by 5 bases and J by 4 bases. The cysteine opens and the phenylalanine closes a CDR3 of 11 amino acids. Here the CDR3 DNA is all that survives: 33 bases in frame from base 1. The trial excluded patients who had a history of autoimmune disease or were on systemic immunosuppression. Peripheral blood for TCR sequencing was drawn from every dose cohort at baseline, at cycle 4 day 1 and at cycle 7 day 1. Samples came from an open-label, multicenter, first-in-human phase I dose-escalation trial of ivuxolimab. Adults with locally advanced or metastatic melanoma, renal cell carcinoma, hepatocellular carcinoma or head and neck squamous cell carcinoma were enrolled in the trial. Before TCR sequencing, CD4+ T cells and CD8+ T cells from peripheral blood were sorted into separate populations.

This clonotype was obtained from an adult with an advanced solid tumor such as melanoma, head and neck, liver or kidney cancer. Recombination connected TRBV28 to TRBJ2-7; the D gene cannot be named for sure. Sequencing was performed on CD4+ or CD8+ T cells sorted from blood, taken in a trial of the OX40 agonist ivuxolimab. The nucleotide sequence is given as TGTGCCAGCAGTCAACGGTACGAGCAGTACTTC. Translated, this is CASSQRYEQYF. The full variable domain, completed from the reference TRBV28 and TRBJ2-7 proteins outside the CDR3, reads DVKVTQSSRYLVKRTGEKVFLECVQDMDHENMFWYRQDPGLGLRLIYFSYDVKMKEKGDIPEGYSVSREKKERFSLILESASTNQTSMYLCASSQRYEQYFGPGTRLTVT.